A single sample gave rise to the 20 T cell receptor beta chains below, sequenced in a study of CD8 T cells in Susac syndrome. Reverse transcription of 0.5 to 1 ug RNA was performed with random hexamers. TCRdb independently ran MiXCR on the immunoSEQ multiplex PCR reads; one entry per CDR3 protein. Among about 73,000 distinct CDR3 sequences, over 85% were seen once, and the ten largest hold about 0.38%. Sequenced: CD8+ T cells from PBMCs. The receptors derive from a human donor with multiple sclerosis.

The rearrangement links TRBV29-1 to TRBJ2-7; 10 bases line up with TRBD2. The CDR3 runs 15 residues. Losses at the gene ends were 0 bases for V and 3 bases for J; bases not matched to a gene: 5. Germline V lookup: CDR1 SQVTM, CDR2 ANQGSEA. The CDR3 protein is CSVEDAIAGGYEQYF. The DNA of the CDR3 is TGCAGCGTTGAAGATGCTATAGCGGGAGGCTACGAGCAGTACTTC.

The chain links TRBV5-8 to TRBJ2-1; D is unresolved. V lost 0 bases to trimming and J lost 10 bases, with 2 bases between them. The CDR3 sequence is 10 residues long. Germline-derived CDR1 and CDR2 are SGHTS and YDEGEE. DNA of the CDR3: TGTGCCAGCAGCTTGGGAGAGCAGTTCTTC. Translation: CASSLGEQFF.

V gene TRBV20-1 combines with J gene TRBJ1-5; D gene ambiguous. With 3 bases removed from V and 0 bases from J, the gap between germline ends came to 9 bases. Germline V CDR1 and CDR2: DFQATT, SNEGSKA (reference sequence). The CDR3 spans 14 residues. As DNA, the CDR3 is TGCAGTGCTAGGCCCGAAATTAGCAATCAGCCCCAGCATTTT. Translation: CSARPEISNQPQHF.

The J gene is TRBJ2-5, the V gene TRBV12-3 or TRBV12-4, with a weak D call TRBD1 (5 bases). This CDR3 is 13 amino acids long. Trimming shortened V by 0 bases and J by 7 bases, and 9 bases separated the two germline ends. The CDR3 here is CASSLAGPGTQYF. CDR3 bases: TGTGCCAGCAGTTTAGCGGGGCCCGGGACCCAGTACTTC.

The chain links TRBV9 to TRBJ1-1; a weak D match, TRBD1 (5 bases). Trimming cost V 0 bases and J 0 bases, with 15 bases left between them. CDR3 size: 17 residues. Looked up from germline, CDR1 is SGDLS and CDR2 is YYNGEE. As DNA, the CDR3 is TGTGCCAGCAGCGTAGGGGGATCGGGGCAATTGAACACTGAAGCTTTCTTT. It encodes CASSVGGSGQLNTEAFF.

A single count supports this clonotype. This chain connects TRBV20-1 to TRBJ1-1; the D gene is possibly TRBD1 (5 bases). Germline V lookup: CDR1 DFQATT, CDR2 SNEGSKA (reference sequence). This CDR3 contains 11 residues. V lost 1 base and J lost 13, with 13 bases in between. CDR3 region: CSARVGTAGFF. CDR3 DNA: TGCAGTGCTAGAGTAGGGACCGCCGGTTTCTTT.

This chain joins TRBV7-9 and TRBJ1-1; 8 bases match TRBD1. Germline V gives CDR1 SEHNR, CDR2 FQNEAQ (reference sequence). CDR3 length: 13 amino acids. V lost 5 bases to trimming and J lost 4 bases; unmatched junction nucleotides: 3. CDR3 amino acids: CASSTQGATEAFF. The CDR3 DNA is TGTGCCAGCAGCACCCAGGGGGCCACTGAAGCTTTCTTT.

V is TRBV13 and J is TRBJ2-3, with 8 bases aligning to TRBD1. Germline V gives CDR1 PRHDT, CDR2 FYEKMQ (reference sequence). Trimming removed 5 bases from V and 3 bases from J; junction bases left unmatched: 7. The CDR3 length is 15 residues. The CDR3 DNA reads TGTGCCAGCAGCCCAAGGACAGGGTGGACAGATACGCAGTATTTT. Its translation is CASSPRTGWTDTQYF. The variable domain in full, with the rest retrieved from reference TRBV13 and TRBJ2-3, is AAGVIQSPRHLIKEKRETATLKCYPIPRHDTVYWYQQGPGQDPQFLISFYEKMQSDKGSIPDRFSAQQFSDYHSELNMSSLELGDSALYFCASSPRTGWTDTQYFGPGTRLTVL.

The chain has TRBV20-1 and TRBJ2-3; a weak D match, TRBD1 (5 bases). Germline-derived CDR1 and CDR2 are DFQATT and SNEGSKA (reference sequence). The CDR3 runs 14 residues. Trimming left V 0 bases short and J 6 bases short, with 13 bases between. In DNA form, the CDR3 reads TGCAGTGCTAGAGAGCCGATCAGGGTGGATACGCAGTATTTT. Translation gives CSAREPIRVDTQYF.

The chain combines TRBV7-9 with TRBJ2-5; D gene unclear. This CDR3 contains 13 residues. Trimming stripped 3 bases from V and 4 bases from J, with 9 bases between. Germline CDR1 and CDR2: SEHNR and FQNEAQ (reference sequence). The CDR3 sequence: CASSLSVRETQYF. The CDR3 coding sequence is TGTGCCAGCAGCTTGTCAGTCCGAGAGACCCAGTACTTC. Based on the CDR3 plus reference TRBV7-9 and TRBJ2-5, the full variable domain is DTGVSQNPRHKITKRGQNVTFRCDPISEHNRLYWYRQTLGQGPEFLTYFQNEAQLEKSRLLSDRFSAERPKGSFSTLEIQRTEQGDSAMYLCASSLSVRETQYFGPGTRLLVL.

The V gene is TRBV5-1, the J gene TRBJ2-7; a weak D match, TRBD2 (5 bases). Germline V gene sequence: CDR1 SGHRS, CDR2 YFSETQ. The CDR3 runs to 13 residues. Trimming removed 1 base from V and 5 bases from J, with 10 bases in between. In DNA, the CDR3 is TGCGCCAGCAGCTTGTGGGGAGAGAACGAGCAGTACTTC. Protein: CASSLWGENEQYF. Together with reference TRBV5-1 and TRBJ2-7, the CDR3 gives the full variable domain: KAGVTQTPRYLIKTRGQQVTLSCSPISGHRSVSWYQQTPGQGLQFLFEYFSETQRNKGNFPGRFSGRQFSNSRSEMNVSTLELGDSALYLCASSLWGENEQYFGPGTRLTVT.

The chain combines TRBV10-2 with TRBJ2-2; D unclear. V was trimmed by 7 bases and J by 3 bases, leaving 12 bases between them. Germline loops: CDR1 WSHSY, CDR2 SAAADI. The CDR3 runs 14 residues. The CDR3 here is CASNADPDTGELFF. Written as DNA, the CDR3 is TGCGCCAGCAACGCGGACCCCGACACCGGGGAGCTGTTTTTT.

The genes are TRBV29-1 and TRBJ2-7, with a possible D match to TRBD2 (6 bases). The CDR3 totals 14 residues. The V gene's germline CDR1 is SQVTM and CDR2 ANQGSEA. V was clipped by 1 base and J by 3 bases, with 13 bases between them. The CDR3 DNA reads TGCAGCGTTGAAGGAGAACGCGGGGACTACGAGCAGTACTTC. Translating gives CSVEGERGDYEQYF.

CDR3 bases: TGTGCCAGCAGCTTCCCGACGGTTCGCGAAGAGACCCAGTACTTC. Protein: CASSFPTVREETQYF. The chain couples TRBV7-9 to TRBJ2-5; no clear D gene. The CDR3 runs to 15 residues. Between the trimmed V and J ends, which lost 3 bases and 3 bases, there was a span of 14 bases. From germline, CDR1 is SEHNR and CDR2 FQNEAQ (reference sequence). The full variable domain, in which reference TRBV7-9 and TRBJ2-5 provide the parts outside the CDR3, is DTGVSQNPRHKITKRGQNVTFRCDPISEHNRLYWYRQTLGQGPEFLTYFQNEAQLEKSRLLSDRFSAERPKGSFSTLEIQRTEQGDSAMYLCASSFPTVREETQYFGPGTRLLVL.

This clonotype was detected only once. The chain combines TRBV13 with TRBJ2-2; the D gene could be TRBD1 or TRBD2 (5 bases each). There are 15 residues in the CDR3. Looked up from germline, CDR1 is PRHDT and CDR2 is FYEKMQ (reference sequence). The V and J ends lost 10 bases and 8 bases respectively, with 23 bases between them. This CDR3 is CATPAEGRRTGELFF. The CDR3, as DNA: TGTGCCACCCCAGCCGAGGGACGCAGGACTGGGGAGCTGTTTTTT.

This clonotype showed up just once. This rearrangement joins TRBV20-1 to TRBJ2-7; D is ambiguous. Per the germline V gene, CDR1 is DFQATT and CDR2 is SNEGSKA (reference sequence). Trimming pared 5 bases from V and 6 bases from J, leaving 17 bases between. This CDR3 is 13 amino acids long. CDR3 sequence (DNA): TGCAGTGCTCCGGGCCTAGGGTGGTCCGAGCAGTACTTC. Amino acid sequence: CSAPGLGWSEQYF.

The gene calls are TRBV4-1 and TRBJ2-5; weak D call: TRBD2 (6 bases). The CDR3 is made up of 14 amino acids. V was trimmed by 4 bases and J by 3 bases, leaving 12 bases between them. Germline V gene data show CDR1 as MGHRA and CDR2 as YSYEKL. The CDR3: CASSRLGGEETQYF. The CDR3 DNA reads TGCGCCAGCAGCCGCTTGGGGGGAGAAGAGACCCAGTACTTC.

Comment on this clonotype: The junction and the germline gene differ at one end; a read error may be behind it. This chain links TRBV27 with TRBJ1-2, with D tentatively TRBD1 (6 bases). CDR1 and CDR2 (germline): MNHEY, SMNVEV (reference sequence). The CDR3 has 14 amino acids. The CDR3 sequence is CVSSPRGGRLGYTF. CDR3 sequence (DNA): TGTGTCAGCAGTCCGCGAGGGGGGAGGTTGGGCTACACCTTC.

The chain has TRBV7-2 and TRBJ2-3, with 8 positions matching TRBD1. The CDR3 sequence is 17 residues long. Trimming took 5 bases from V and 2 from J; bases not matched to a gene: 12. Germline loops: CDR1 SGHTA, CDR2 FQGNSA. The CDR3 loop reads CASSRNPDRDLTDTQYF. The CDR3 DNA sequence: TGTGCCAGCAGCCGCAACCCGGACAGGGACCTCACAGATACGCAGTATTTT.

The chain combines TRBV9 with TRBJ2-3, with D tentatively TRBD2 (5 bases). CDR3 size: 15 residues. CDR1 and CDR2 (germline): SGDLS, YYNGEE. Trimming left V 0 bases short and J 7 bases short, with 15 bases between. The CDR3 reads CASSVEGDSFYTQYF. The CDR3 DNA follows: TGTGCCAGCAGCGTAGAGGGAGATTCGTTTTATACGCAGTATTTT.